The 17 T cell receptor beta chains in this list originate from one sample, sequenced in a study of blood T cell repertoires in COVID-19. TCRdb's copy holds only in-frame clones and misses some; the assay was immunoSEQ multiplex PCR. Among some 180,000 clones listed, roughly four fifths were seen once. The specimen sequenced was peripheral blood. Receptors originate from an elderly woman with acute or convalescent COVID-19.

This rearrangement joins TRBV19 to TRBJ2-2; TRBD1 matches at 9 bases. J was trimmed by 4 bases and V by 8 bases; bases with no gene match: 5. Germline CDR1 reads LNHDA; CDR2 reads SQIVND (reference sequence). CDR3 length: 14 amino acids. CDR3 in amino acids: CASRPDRGTGELFF. In DNA, the CDR3 is TGTGCCAGTCGACCGGACAGGGGCACCGGGGAGCTGTTTTTT.

This CDR3 reads CASSSSQGRNTIYF. The DNA for the CDR3 is TGTGCCAGCAGTTCATCACAGGGTCGAAACACCATATATTTT. This rearrangement joins TRBV5-6 to TRBJ1-3; a possible D gene is TRBD1 (6 bases). V lost 5 bases to trimming and J lost 5 bases, with 14 bases between them. Germline lookup yields CDR1 SGHDT and CDR2 YYEEEE. CDR3 length equals 14 residues.

This clone was seen more than once but under ten times. The chain has TRBV27 and TRBJ2-7; 9 bases map to TRBD1. The length of the CDR3 is 15 residues. The germline CDR1 and CDR2 sequences are MNHEY and SMNVEV (reference sequence). V shed 6 bases and J 2 bases; nucleotides not matched to a gene: 8. The CDR3 here is CASRRVGTGPYEQYF. As DNA, the CDR3 is TGTGCCAGCAGGAGGGTGGGGACAGGGCCCTACGAGCAGTACTTC.

The chain has TRBV12-3 or TRBV12-4 and TRBJ1-1; D call uncertain. Between the trimmed V and J ends, which lost 5 bases and 1 base, there was a span of 2 bases. The CDR3 is 11 residues long. CDR3 coding DNA: TGTGCCAGCAGTCGGAACACTGAAGCTTTCTTT. It specifies CASSRNTEAFF.

The J gene is TRBJ1-2, the V gene TRBV28; 8 bases fit TRBD1. CDR3 length equals 14 residues. In germline, CDR1 is MDHEN, CDR2 SYDVKM. The V and J ends lost 2 bases and 7 bases, in that order; junction bases with no gene match: 6. This CDR3 reads CASSLGQGAVGYTF. The CDR3 nucleotides are TGTGCCAGCAGTTTAGGCCAGGGGGCCGTTGGCTACACCTTC.

The gene calls are TRBV18 and TRBJ2-7; 11 bases match TRBD1. The CDR3 runs 18 residues. From germline, CDR1 is KGHSH and CDR2 LQKENI. V trimming: 3 bases; J trimming: 6 bases; junction bases outside the gene matches: 16. CDR3 region: CASSPSHIRTGGGGEQYF. Written as DNA, the CDR3 is TGTGCCAGCTCACCCTCGCATATCCGGACAGGGGGCGGGGGCGAGCAGTACTTC.

The chain is built from TRBV6-5 and TRBJ2-1; D might be TRBD2 (6 bases). The CDR3 consists of 16 residues. The ends were cut back, 0 bases at V and 0 bases at J, with 9 bases in the middle. Germline CDR1 MNHEY, CDR2 SVGAGI. CDR3 DNA: TGTGCCAGCAGTTACTCCAGCGGGTACTCCTACAATGAGCAGTTCTTC. It is translated as CASSYSSGYSYNEQFF.

This rearrangement joins TRBV7-2 to TRBJ1-4; 8 bases agree with TRBD1. Germline loops: CDR1 SGHTA, CDR2 FQGNSA. Trimming cost V 4 bases and J 4 bases; bases outside gene matches: 2. This CDR3 is built from 14 residues. The CDR3 reads CASSSQGDNEKLFF. The CDR3 region has the DNA TGTGCCAGCAGCTCACAGGGGGATAATGAAAAACTGTTTTTT.

The chain uses TRBV9 and TRBJ2-1; 7 nucleotides align to TRBD1. In germline, CDR1 is SGDLS, CDR2 YYNGEE. V was clipped by 0 bases and J by 9 bases; unmatched bases: 6. The CDR3 has 14 amino acids. DNA of the CDR3: TGTGCCAGCAGCGTAGAGGGGGCGCAGGTTGAGCAGTTCTTC. Protein: CASSVEGAQVEQFF.

The V call is TRBV5-1, the J call TRBJ2-5; no clear D. The V end lost 4 bases, the J end lost 1 base, and 8 bases lay between the germline ends. CDR3 size: 13 residues. The germline V gene has CDR1 SGHRS and CDR2 YFSETQ. The CDR3: CASSPPIQETQYF. CDR3 DNA sequence: TGCGCCAGCAGCCCCCCCATCCAAGAGACCCAGTACTTC. Complete variable domain (other parts from reference TRBV5-1 and TRBJ2-5): KAGVTQTPRYLIKTRGQQVTLSCSPISGHRSVSWYQQTPGQGLQFLFEYFSETQRNKGNFPGRFSGRQFSNSRSEMNVSTLELGDSALYLCASSPPIQETQYFGPGTRLLVL.

V and J are TRBV6-6 and TRBJ1-3; no clear D. The CDR3 covers 15 residues. Per the germline V gene, CDR1 is MNHNY and CDR2 is SVGAGI (reference sequence). Trimming pared 0 bases from V and 0 bases from J, leaving 6 bases between. The CDR3 bases are TGTGCCAGCAGTTACTCGCCGGTCTCTGGAAACACCATATATTTT. Translation: CASSYSPVSGNTIYF.

The rearrangement links TRBV7-6 to TRBJ1-4, with no clear D. V shed 5 bases and J shed 2 bases, with 12 bases lying between them. This CDR3 contains 15 residues. CDR1 is SGHVS, CDR2 FNYEAQ, per germline. The CDR3 is CASSPTRSTNEKLFF. The CDR3 nucleotides are TGTGCCAGCAGCCCGACCCGGAGCACTAATGAAAAACTGTTTTTT.

The chain links TRBV11-3 to TRBJ2-7; 7 positions match TRBD2. The CDR3 contains 13 residues. V lost 6 bases and J lost 2; bases outside the gene matches: 4. The germline V gene encodes CDR1 SGHNT and CDR2 YENEEA. Written as DNA, the CDR3 is TGTGCCAGCAGTCCAAGCGGGGCCTACGAGCAGTACTTC. Translation: CASSPSGAYEQYF.

J is TRBJ2-3 and V is TRBV9; tentative D call: TRBD2 (5 bases). This CDR3 has 15 residues. CDR1 and CDR2 (germline): SGDLS, YYNGEE. The ends were cut back, 3 bases at V and 2 bases at J, with 13 bases in the middle. DNA for the CDR3: TGTGCCAGCAGCGCCATCCTAGCCAACACAGATACGCAGTATTTT. This sequence encodes CASSAILANTDTQYF.

This chain links TRBV6-5 with TRBJ2-3; 7 bases line up with TRBD2. This CDR3 comprises 15 residues. CDR1 is MNHEY, CDR2 SVGAGI, per germline. V lost 6 bases and J lost 0; bases outside the gene matches: 6. In nucleotides, the CDR3 is TGTGCCAGCAGAACAAGCGGGGCGAGCACAGATACGCAGTATTTT. This gives the protein CASRTSGASTDTQYF.

The J gene is TRBJ2-7, the V gene TRBV3-1 (or the pseudogene TRBV3-2), with no clear D. Germline V gives CDR1 LGHDT, CDR2 YNNKEL (reference sequence). The CDR3 is made up of 14 amino acids. V shed 0 bases and J shed 1 base, with 7 bases lying between them. The CDR3 is CASSQDLQSYEQYF. The CDR3 DNA is TGTGCCAGCAGCCAAGATTTACAGTCCTACGAGCAGTACTTC.

The chain combines TRBV18 with TRBJ2-2, with 7 bases fitting TRBD2. The ends lost 6 bases at V and 4 bases at J; junction bases unmatched: 17. The CDR3 is made up of 18 amino acids. Germline V CDR1 and CDR2: KGHSH, LQKENI. Here the CDR3 reads CASSLNLAALQRTGELFF. DNA of the CDR3: TGTGCCAGCTCCCTCAATCTAGCGGCCCTCCAACGCACCGGGGAGCTGTTTTTT. Supplemented by reference TRBV18 and TRBJ2-2, the full variable domain reads NAGVMQNPRHLVRRRGQEARLRCSPMKGHSHVYWYRQLPEEGLKFMVYLQKENIIDESGMPKERFSAEFPKEGPSILRIQQVVRGDSAAYFCASSLNLAALQRTGELFFGEGSRLTVL.